This TCR beta chain is drawn from a study of cytomegalovirus exposure and HLA in healthy donors. The germline V gene encodes CDR1 SGHVS and CDR2 FNYEAQ. The trim removed 2 bases at V and 7 bases at J, leaving 9 bases unmatched. This CDR3 has 15 residues. TCRdb keeps only in-frame clones here, not all; method: immunoSEQ multiplex PCR. Of roughly 300,000 clones listed, about 90% were seen once; the top ten hold roughly 1.2%. The receptor was derived from a woman in her thirties in good health and CMV-seropositive. The chain joins TRBV7-6 to TRBJ2-5, with TRBD2 matching 8 bases. The sample comprised PBMCs. The CDR3: CASSLRRGAPGTQYF. In nucleotides, the CDR3 is TGTGCCAGCAGCTTACGGCGGGGGGCTCCCGGGACCCAGTACTTC.